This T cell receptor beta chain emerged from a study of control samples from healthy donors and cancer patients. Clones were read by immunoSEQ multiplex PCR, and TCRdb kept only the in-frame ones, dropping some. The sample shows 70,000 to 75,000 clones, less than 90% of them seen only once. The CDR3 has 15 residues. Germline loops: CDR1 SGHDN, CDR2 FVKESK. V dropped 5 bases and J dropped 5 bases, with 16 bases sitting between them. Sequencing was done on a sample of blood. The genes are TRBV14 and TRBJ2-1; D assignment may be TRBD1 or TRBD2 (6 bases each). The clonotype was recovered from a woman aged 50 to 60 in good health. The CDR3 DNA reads TGTGCCAGCAGCACCAGGGGAGGCAGCAACAATGAGCAGTTCTTC. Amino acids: CASSTRGGSNNEQFF.